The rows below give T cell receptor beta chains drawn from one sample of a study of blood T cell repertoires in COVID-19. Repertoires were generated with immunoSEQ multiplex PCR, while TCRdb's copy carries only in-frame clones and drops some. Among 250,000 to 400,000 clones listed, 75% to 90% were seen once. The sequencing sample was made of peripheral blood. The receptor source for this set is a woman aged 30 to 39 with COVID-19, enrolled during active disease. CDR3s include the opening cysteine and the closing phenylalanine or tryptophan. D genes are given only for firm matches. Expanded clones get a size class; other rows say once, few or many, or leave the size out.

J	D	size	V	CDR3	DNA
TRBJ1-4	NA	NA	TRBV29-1	CSVGVTSGEKLFF	TGCAGCGTTGGGGTGACATCCGGTGAAAAACTGTTTTTT
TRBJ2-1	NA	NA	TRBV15	CATSAQSPGAFYNEQFF	TGTGCCACCAGCGCCCAATCCCCAGGGGCCTTTTACAATGAGCAGTTCTTC
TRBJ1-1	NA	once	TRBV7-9	CASSAGPIHTEAFF	TGTGCCAGCAGCGCGGGACCAATCCACACTGAAGCTTTCTTT
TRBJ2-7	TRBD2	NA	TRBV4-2	CASGPGTNYEQYF	TGTGCCAGCGGTCCCGGGACTAACTACGAGCAGTACTTC
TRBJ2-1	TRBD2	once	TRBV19	CASSIVPASGISYNEQFF	TGTGCCAGTAGTATAGTCCCCGCTAGCGGGATCTCCTACAATGAGCAGTTCTTC
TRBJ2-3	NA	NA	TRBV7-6	CASSLASHNTDTQYF	TGTGCCAGCAGCTTAGCGTCTCACAACACAGATACGCAGTATTTT
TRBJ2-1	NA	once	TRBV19	CASSIGYNEQFF	TGTGCCAGTAGTATCGGCTACAATGAGCAGTTCTTC
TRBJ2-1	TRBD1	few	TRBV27	CASGTDRGLGLLNEQFF	TGTGCCAGCGGTACGGACAGGGGGCTAGGACTACTCAATGAGCAGTTCTTC
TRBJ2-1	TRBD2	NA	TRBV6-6	CASSYFTSGAYNEQFF	TGTGCCAGCAGTTACTTTACTAGCGGGGCCTACAATGAGCAGTTCTTC
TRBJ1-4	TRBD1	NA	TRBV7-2	CASSLGGQGDEKLFF	TGTGCCAGCAGCTTAGGGGGACAGGGGGATGAAAAACTGTTTTTT
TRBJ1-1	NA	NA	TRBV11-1	CASSFQGFMNTEAFF	TGTGCCAGCAGTTTCCAGGGGTTCATGAACACTGAAGCTTTCTTT
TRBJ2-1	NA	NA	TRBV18	CASSPQGVGNEQFF	TGTGCCAGCTCACCCCAAGGGGTGGGCAATGAGCAGTTCTTC
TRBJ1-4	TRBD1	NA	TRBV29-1	CSGETGDEKLFF	TGCAGCGGAGAGACAGGGGACGAAAAACTGTTTTTT
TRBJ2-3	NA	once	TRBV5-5	CASSLFPSTDTQYF	TGTGCCAGCAGCTTGTTCCCAAGCACAGATACGCAGTATTTT
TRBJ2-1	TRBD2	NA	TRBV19	CASSEGLGPYNEQFF	TGTGCCAGTAGTGAGGGACTAGGGCCCTACAATGAGCAGTTCTTC
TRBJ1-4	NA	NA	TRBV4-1	CASSWGPATNEKLFF	TGCGCCAGCAGTTGGGGCCCTGCAACTAATGAAAAACTGTTTTTT
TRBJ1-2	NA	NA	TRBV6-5	CASSFAPTAANYGYTF	TGTGCCAGCAGTTTTGCCCCAACGGCGGCTAACTATGGCTACACCTTC
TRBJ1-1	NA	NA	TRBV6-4	CASRDTGKAEAFF	TGTGCCAGCAGAGACACAGGGAAAGCTGAAGCTTTCTTT
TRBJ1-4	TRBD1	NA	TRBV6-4	CASSGGQGPTNEKLFF	TGTGCCAGCAGTGGGGGACAGGGACCAACTAATGAAAAACTGTTTTTT
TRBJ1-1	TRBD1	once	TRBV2	CASCRTGGRTEAFF	TGTGCCAGCTGTAGGACAGGGGGACGGACTGAAGCTTTCTTT
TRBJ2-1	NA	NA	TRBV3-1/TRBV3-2	CASGTSYNEQFF	TGTGCCAGCGGGACTTCATACAATGAGCAGTTCTTC
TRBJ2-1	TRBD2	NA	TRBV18	CASSPPAGLASRNEQFF	TGTGCCAGCTCACCACCGGCGGGACTAGCTTCGAGAAATGAGCAGTTCTTC
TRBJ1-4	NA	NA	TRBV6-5	CASSSREGPDNEKLFF	TGTGCCAGCAGTTCTCGGGAGGGGCCGGATAATGAAAAACTGTTTTTT
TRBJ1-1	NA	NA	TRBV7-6	CASSPFRGQMNTEAFF	TGTGCCAGCAGCCCCTTTAGAGGTCAGATGAACACTGAAGCTTTCTTT
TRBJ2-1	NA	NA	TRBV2	CASTSGSYNEQFF	TGTGCCAGCACAAGCGGGTCCTACAATGAGCAGTTCTTC
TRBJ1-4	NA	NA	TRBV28	CASSLIVAGGSTNEKLFF	TGTGCCAGCAGTTTGATTGTGGCTGGAGGGTCCACTAATGAAAAACTGTTTTTT
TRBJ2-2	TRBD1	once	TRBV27	CASRLSGTGRNTGELFF	TGTGCCAGCAGGCTGTCCGGGACAGGGAGGAACACCGGGGAGCTGTTTTTT
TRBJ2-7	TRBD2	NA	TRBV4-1	CASSPLSGSSFEQYF	TGCGCCAGCAGTCCCCTTAGCGGGAGTTCGTTCGAGCAGTACTTC
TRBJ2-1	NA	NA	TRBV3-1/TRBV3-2	CASSQDKGLRNEQFF	TGTGCCAGCAGCCAAGATAAAGGTTTGAGGAATGAGCAGTTCTTC
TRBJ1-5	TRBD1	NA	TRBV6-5	CASSSTGNQPQHF	TGTGCCAGCAGTTCGACAGGGAATCAGCCCCAGCATTTT
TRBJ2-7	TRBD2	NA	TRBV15	CATSRDLAGVYEQYF	TGTGCCACCAGCAGAGATCTAGCGGGGGTGTACGAGCAGTACTTC
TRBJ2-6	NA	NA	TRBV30	CAWSTGSGANVLTF	TGTGCCTGGAGTACGGGGTCTGGGGCCAACGTCCTGACTTTC
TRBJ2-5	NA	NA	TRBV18	CASSPPTRGETQYF	TGTGCCAGCTCACCACCGACCCGAGGAGAGACCCAGTACTTC
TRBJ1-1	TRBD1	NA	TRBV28	CASSQTDRKNTEAFF	TGTGCCAGCAGTCAAACGGACAGGAAGAACACTGAAGCTTTCTTT
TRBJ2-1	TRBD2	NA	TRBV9	CASSPGTSGRGSYNEQFF	TGTGCCAGCAGCCCTGGGACTAGCGGGAGGGGGTCCTACAATGAGCAGTTCTTC
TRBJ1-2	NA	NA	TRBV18	CASSPNPGRANYGYTF	TGTGCCAGCTCACCCAATCCGGGAAGGGCTAACTATGGCTACACCTTC
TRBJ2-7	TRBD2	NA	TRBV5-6	CASSSGTSGIYYEQYF	TGTGCCAGCAGCTCCGGGACTAGCGGGATTTACTACGAGCAGTACTTC
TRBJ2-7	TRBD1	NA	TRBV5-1	CASSLVGTGVGEQYF	TGCGCCAGCAGCTTGGTCGGGACAGGGGTTGGCGAGCAGTACTTC
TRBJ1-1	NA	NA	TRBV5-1	CASSFGGAGAFF	TGCGCCAGCAGCTTTGGCGGGGCGGGGGCTTTCTTT
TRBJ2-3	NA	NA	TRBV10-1	CASSDRDSVGDTQYF	TGCGCCAGCAGTGACCGGGACTCCGTTGGAGATACGCAGTATTTT
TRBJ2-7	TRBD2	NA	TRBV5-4	CASSLGSSGDEQYF	TGTGCCAGCAGCTTGGGGTCTAGCGGCGACGAGCAGTACTTC
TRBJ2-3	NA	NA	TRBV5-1	CASSRAGAQDTQYF	TGCGCCAGCAGTCGGGCGGGGGCGCAGGATACGCAGTATTTT
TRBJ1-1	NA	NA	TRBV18	CASSPRTDLNTEAFF	TGTGCCAGCTCACCACGGACAGACCTGAACACTGAAGCTTTCTTT
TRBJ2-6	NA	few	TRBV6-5	CASSSTARAGANVLTF	TGTGCCAGCAGTTCCACTGCCAGGGCCGGGGCCAACGTCCTGACTTTC
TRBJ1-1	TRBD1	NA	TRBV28	CASSSQGASWAEAFF	TGTGCCAGCAGTTCTCAGGGGGCGAGTTGGGCTGAAGCTTTCTTT
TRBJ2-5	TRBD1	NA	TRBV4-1	CASSPIPGQKETQYF	TGCGCCAGCAGCCCAATACCGGGACAGAAAGAGACCCAGTACTTC
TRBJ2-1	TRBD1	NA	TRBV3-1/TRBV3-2	CASSPLFEGAGNEQFF	TGTGCCAGCAGCCCACTCTTCGAGGGGGCAGGTAATGAGCAGTTCTTC
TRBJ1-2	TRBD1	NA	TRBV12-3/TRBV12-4	CASSSGQGGGYTF	TGTGCCAGCAGTTCCGGACAGGGTGGAGGCTACACCTTC
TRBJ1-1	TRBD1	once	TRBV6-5	CASPNRGGTEAFF	TGTGCCAGCCCGAACAGGGGCGGCACTGAAGCTTTCTTT
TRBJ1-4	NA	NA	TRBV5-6	CASSLAGRYNEKLFF	TGTGCCAGCAGCTTGGCCGGGAGGTATAATGAAAAACTGTTTTTT
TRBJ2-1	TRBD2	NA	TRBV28	CASSPGLAGYNEQFF	TGTGCCAGCAGTCCCGGACTAGCGGGTTACAATGAGCAGTTCTTC
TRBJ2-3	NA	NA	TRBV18	CASSGGTSTDTQYF	TGTGCCAGCTCAGGTGGTACTAGCACAGATACGCAGTATTTT
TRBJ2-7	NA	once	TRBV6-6	CASSYRGHEQYF	TGTGCCAGCAGTTACAGGGGCCACGAGCAGTACTTC
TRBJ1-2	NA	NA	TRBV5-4	CASSLAGSRVYGYTF	TGTGCCAGCAGCTTGGCCGGGAGCCGGGTATATGGCTACACCTTC
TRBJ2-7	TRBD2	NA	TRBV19	CASSIGGGLPYEQYF	TGTGCCAGTAGTATCGGGGGAGGGCTTCCCTACGAGCAGTACTTC
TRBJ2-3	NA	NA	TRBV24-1	CATSDPRAVDTQYF	TGTGCCACCAGTGACCCGCGAGCGGTGGATACGCAGTATTTT
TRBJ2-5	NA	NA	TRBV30	CAWSVQGRVGETQYF	TGTGCCTGGAGTGTACAAGGCAGGGTGGGGGAGACCCAGTACTTC
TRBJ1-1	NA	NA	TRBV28	CASTLDRLDTEAFF	TGTGCCAGCACTCTTGACAGGCTCGACACTGAAGCTTTCTTT
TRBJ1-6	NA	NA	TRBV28	CASLRDSSYNSPLHF	TGTGCCAGCTTACGCGACAGCTCCTATAATTCACCCCTCCACTTT
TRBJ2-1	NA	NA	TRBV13	CASSLGGTIDNEQFF	TGTGCCAGCAGCTTAGGAGGTACTATCGACAATGAGCAGTTCTTC